This T cell receptor (beta chain) was identified in a study of blood T cells in healthy people across ages. Germline V lookup: CDR1 SGHTA, CDR2 FQGNSA. J was trimmed by 4 bases and V by 8 bases; bases with no gene match: 5. The CDR3 totals 12 residues. This clonotype was recorded at least ten times. PCR was performed a second time for about 6 to 12 cycles using a sample-barcoded 5' primer and a J-beta primer mix. Each CDR3 protein is one row after TCRdb ran MiXCR on the 5' RACE reads. The data show about 540,000 distinct CDR3 sequences, under 30% seen once. These same data were also listed under a study on T cells of mothers and their children. That work adds: Healthy Caucasian mothers, three in number, and their six children were the donors. Every mother produced more than 9.5 million TCR beta CDR3 reads, whereas every child provided approximately 3 million.

Sequencing used blood. The origin of this receptor is a boy aged 10-17 years in good health. This rearrangement joins TRBV7-2 to TRBJ2-7; TRBD1 matches at 7 bases. CDR3 residues: CASSGTAYEQYF. In DNA, the CDR3 is TGTGCCAGCTCCGGGACAGCATACGAGCAGTACTTC.